Described below is a single T cell receptor (beta chain) sequence and its context. This clonotype was counted ten times or more. Its antigen target is currently unknown. One base away there is no much larger clone; base qualities are not given. Read against the paper, the sample's time point label means: persistent/refractory GD, antithyroid drugs over 5 years with positive TRAb. For both TCR sequencing and RNA sequencing, RNA was extracted from PBMCs using TRIzol. The diagnosis of Graves' disease followed American Thyroid Association guidelines. Patients for the study were recruited at an endocrinology department in Xi'an, China. Each patient gave about 8.1 milliliters of peripheral blood, collected in an EDTA anticoagulant tube. Ficoll Paque Plus density gradient separation was used to isolate PBMCs, and no additional T cell sorting was done. RNA quality was checked with an Agilent 2100 Bioanalyzer and agarose gel, and concentration with a NanoDrop 2000.

The data were obtained in a study of regulatory T cells in long-lasting Graves disease (dated by TCRdb to 2020 to 2022). About the study as a whole: Persistent Graves' disease was defined as antithyroid drug treatment for over 5 years with persistently positive TSH receptor autoantibodies. The study was conducted in China and was registered as a clinical trial. Patients with persistent Graves' disease were compared with patients with newly diagnosed Graves' disease using TCR sequencing and RNA sequencing of peripheral blood. In the clinical cohort, patients with persistent Graves' disease had used antithyroid drugs for an average of about 10.3 years. A total of about 33 samples underwent TCR sequencing, from roughly 13 patients with persistent Graves' disease and around 20 patients with newly diagnosed Graves' disease.

What the work shows at the level of the full study, not this receptor alone: TRBV28, TRBJ1-2 and TRBJ2-5 were preferentially used in persistent disease, while TRBV20-1 and TRBJ2-1 were favored in newly diagnosed disease. A larger number of public clonotypes was shared among persistent patients (fewer than 3,000) than among newly diagnosed patients (about 990). Only peripheral blood was studied, because thyroid tissue, the primary lesion, was inaccessible. Compared with newly diagnosed patients, patients with persistent Graves' disease had lower TCR Shannon entropy and fewer highly expanded clones, which suggests clonal expansion. As a limitation, the authors acknowledged that the small sample size may reduce accuracy. Sequencing and analysis were limited to the TCR beta chain.

The trim is 3 bases for V and 3 bases for J, with a gap of 11 bases between the germline ends. Taken from the germline V gene (reference sequence), the CDR1 and CDR2 loops are LGHDT and YNNKEL. The CDR3 goes from the cysteine to the phenylalanine over 14 residues. The only DNA kept is the CDR3, 42 bases in frame from the first base. The library relied on multiplex PCR. The run used an Illumina HiSeq 4000. iRepertoire HTBI primers and Arm-PCR amplification of CDR3 regions were used to construct TCR beta libraries. Before sequencing, the PCR products went through gel purification. In the source study's methods: A total of roughly 65 TRBV and some 15 TRBJ segments were identified across samples and were used for gene usage analysis of CDR3 amino acid clonotypes. Filtered high-quality paired reads were merged into contigs using COPE and FqMerger. Contigs were aligned with BLAST to IMGT TRBV, TRBD and TRBJ reference genes, and CDR3 was defined per IMGT. Any clonotype with a frequency above 0.1% was classified as a highly expanded clone. Shannon entropy served as the measure of repertoire diversity, while the Gini coefficient captured V-J evenness. A clonotype was considered public if more than one individual shared it. The raw public data were reprocessed by TCRdb itself: fastp quality trimming at Q25, MiXCR clonotype calling, in-frame beta chains only. Rows with a matching CDR3 protein are joined into one entry that keeps the most common DNA and genes. V and J calls and clone size were set by TCRdb, not the authors. Here the sample has 400,000 to 500,000 distinct CDR3 sequences; under 25% occur a single time. The top ten clones comprise more than 13% of the sample.

The receptor chain draws on TRBV3-1 and TRBJ1-1, with the D gene not confidently named. Material: peripheral blood mononuclear cells (PBMCs), obtained when the disease was refractory, from a patient treated with antithyroid drugs. The sequence was obtained from a female donor with Graves disease. At the DNA level, the sequence is TGTGCCAGCAGCCACCTCGGCTGGGACACTGAAGCTTTCTTT. It translates as CASSHLGWDTEAFF.